Sequencing of this TCR beta chain was carried out in a study of blood T cell repertoires in COVID-19. Whole-study context: Collection of acute and convalescent COVID-19 samples took place in the United States, Italy and Spain.

This CDR3 has 14 amino acids. The V gene's germline CDR1 is GTSNPN and CDR2 SVGIG (reference sequence). V shed 0 bases and J shed 6 bases, with 14 bases lying between them. The repertoire was sequenced with immunoSEQ multiplex PCR; TCRdb's copy has only in-frame clones and lacks some. The table includes hundreds of thousands of clones, around 89% detected once. This clonotype was obtained from a woman aged 30 to 39 with COVID-19, enrolled during active disease. Material for sequencing was peripheral blood. The V and J genes are TRBV30 and TRBJ1-2; D is unresolved. The CDR3 DNA follows: TGTGCCTGGAGTGTCATCGGGGTCGGGGATGGCTACACCTTC. As protein: CAWSVIGVGDGYTF.